What follows is one T cell receptor beta chain and its context. Its cognate antigen is unknown. This record comes from a study of Ad26.COV2.S vaccination and SARS-CoV-2 variants. The overall study: Among those in the COV1001 Ad26.COV2.S trial arm was the donor.

Findings of the study overall: Breadth and depth estimates from TCRs may understate total T cell responses.

Treatment described: 19 received Ad26.COV2.S at low or high dose, single or two shots; 5 received placebo; per-sample allocation not given. Repertoires come from day 63 after the first vaccine or placebo injection. A Boston donor was an adult aged 18-55 years. An Ad26 vector that expressed Wuhan-strain SARS-CoV-2 spike constituted the vaccine. TCRdb keeps only in-frame clones here, not all; method: immunoSEQ multiplex PCR. The profile shows roughly 500,000 clones, roughly nine tenths of them singletons. This sample comprised peripheral blood, obtained in a trial of Ad26.COV2.S vaccine versus placebo. The clonotype comes from a person between 18 and 60 years old who received the Ad26.COV2.S COVID-19 vaccine or a placebo.

The CDR3 loop reads CASRDQVHSWDTQYF. The CDR3 DNA is TGTGCCAGCAGAGACCAGGTACACTCATGGGATACGCAGTATTTT. This chain joins TRBV2 and TRBJ2-3, with D hard to call. The CDR3 contains 15 residues. V was clipped by 6 bases and J by 6 bases, with 19 bases between them. From germline, CDR1 is SNHLY and CDR2 FYNNEI.